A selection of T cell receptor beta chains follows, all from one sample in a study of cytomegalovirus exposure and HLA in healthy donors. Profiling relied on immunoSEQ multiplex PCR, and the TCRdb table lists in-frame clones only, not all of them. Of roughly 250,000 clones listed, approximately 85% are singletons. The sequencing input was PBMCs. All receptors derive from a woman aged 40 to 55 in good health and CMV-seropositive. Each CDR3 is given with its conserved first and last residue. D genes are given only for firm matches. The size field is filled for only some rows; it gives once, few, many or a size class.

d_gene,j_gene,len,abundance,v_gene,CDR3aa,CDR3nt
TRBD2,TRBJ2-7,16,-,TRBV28,CASSYINGLAAYEQYF,TGTGCCAGCAGCTACATAAACGGGCTAGCGGCCTACGAGCAGTACTTC
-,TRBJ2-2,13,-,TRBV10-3,CAISLLAVGELFF,TGTGCCATCAGCCTTTTAGCGGTCGGGGAGCTGTTTTTT
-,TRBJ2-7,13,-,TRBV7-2,CASSLESAPEQYF,TGTGCCAGCAGCTTAGAATCAGCGCCCGAGCAGTACTTC
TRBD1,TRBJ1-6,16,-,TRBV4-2,CASSQTSGQGNSPLHF,TGTGCCAGCAGCCAAACCTCCGGACAGGGCAATTCACCCCTCCACTTT
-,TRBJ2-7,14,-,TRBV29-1,CSVAVQGPVYEQYF,TGCAGCGTTGCGGTCCAGGGGCCGGTATACGAGCAGTACTTC
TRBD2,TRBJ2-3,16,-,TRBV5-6,CASSFMTSGISDTQYF,TGTGCCAGCAGCTTTATGACTAGCGGGATTTCAGATACGCAGTATTTT
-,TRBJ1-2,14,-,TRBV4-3,CASSQDSSSYGYTF,TGCGCCAGCAGCCAAGATAGCAGCAGCTATGGCTACACCTTC
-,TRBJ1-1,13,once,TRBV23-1,CASSLAGSRGAFF,TGCGCCAGCAGTCTCGCGGGATCACGGGGAGCTTTCTTT
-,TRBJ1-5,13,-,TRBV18,CASSLDSDQPQHF,TGTGCCAGCTCACTGGACAGTGATCAGCCCCAGCATTTT
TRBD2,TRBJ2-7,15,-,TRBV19,CASSGTSGSSYEQYF,TGTGCCAGTAGTGGGACTAGCGGGAGCTCCTACGAGCAGTACTTC
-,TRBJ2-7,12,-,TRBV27,CASSQAVGEQYF,TGTGCCAGCTCTCAGGCAGTCGGCGAGCAGTACTTC
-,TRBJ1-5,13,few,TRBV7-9,CASSLEEDQPQHF,TGTGCCAGCAGCTTAGAGGAGGATCAGCCCCAGCATTTT
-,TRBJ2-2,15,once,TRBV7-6,CASSLYSGNTGELFF,TGTGCCAGCAGCTTATATTCCGGTAACACCGGGGAGCTGTTTTTT
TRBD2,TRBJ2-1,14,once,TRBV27,CASRTSGSLVAQFF,TGTGCCAGCAGAACTAGCGGGAGCTTAGTGGCGCAGTTCTTC